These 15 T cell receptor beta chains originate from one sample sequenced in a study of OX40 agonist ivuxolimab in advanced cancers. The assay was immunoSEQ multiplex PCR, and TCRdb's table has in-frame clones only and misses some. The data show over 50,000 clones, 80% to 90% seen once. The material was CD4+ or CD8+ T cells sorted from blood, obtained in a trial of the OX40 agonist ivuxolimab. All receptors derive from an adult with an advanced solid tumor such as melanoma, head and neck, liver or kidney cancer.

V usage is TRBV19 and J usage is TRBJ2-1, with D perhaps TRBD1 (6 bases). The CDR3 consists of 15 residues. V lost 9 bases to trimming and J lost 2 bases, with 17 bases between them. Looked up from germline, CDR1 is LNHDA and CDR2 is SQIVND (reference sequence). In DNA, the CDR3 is TGTGCCAGCTCCCCAGACAGGACCACCTACAATGAGCAGTTCTTC. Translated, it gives CASSPDRTTYNEQFF.

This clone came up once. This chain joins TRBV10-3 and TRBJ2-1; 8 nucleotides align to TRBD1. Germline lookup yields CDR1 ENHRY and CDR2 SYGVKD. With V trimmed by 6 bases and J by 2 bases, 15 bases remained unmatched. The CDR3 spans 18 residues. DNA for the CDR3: TGTGCCATCAGGGGGACAGGCCGGACTTTTGGCCCCTACAATGAGCAGTTCTTC. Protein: CAIRGTGRTFGPYNEQFF.

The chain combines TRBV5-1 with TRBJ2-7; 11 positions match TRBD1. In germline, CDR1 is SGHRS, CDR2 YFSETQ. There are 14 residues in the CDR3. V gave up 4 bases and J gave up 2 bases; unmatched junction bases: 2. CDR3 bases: TGCGCCAGCAGCGGGGGACAGGGGGCCTACGAGCAGTACTTC. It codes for CASSGGQGAYEQYF.

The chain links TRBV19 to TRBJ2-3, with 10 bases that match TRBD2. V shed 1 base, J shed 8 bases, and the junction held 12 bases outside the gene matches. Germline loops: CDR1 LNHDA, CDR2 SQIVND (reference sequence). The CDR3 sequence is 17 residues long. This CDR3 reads CASSIALAGPQGFTQYF. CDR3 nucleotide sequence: TGTGCCAGTAGTATAGCACTAGCGGGACCTCAAGGGTTTACGCAGTATTTT. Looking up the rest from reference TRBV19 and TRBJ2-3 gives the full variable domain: DGGITQSPKYLFRKEGQNVTLSCEQNLNHDAMYWYRQDPGQGLRLIYYSQIVNDFQKGDIAEGYSVSREKKESFPLTVTSAQKNPTAFYLCASSIALAGPQGFTQYFGPGTRLTVL.

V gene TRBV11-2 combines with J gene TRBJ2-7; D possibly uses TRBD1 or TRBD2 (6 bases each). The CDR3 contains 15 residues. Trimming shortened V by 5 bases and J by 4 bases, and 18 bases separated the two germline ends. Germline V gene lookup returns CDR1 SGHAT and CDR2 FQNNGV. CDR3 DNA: TGTGCCAGCAGCCGCCCGGGGGCTCTCCGGTACGAGCAGTACTTC. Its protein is CASSRPGALRYEQYF.

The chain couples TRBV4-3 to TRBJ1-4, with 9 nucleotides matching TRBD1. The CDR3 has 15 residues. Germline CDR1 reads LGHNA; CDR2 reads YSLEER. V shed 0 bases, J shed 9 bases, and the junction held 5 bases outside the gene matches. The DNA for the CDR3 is TGCGCCAGCAGCCAAGAACGTGGGACAGGGCAAAAACTGTTTTTT. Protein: CASSQERGTGQKLFF.

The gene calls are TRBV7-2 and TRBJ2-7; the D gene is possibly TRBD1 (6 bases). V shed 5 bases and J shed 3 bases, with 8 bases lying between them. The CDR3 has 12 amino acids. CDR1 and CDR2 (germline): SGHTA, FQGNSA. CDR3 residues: CASSPTGYEQYF. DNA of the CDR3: TGTGCCAGCAGCCCGACAGGCTACGAGCAGTACTTC.

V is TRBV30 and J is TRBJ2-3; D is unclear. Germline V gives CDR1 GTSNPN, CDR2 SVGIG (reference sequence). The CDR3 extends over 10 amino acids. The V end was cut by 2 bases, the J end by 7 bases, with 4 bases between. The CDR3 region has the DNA TGTGCCTGGAGTCGCAATACGCAGTATTTT. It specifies CAWSRNTQYF. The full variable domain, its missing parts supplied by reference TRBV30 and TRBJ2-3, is SQTIHQWPATLVQPVGSPLSLECTVEGTSNPNLYWYRQAAGRGLQLLFYSVGIGQISSEVPQNLSASRPQDRQFILSSKKLLLSDSGFYLCAWSRNTQYFGPGTRLTVL.

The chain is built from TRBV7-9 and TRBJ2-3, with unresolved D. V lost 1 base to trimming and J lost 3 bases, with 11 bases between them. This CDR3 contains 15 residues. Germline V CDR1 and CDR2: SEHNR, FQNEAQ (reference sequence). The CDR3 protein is CASSLGGVGTDTQYF. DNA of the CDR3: TGTGCCAGCAGCTTAGGTGGAGTGGGTACAGATACGCAGTATTTT.

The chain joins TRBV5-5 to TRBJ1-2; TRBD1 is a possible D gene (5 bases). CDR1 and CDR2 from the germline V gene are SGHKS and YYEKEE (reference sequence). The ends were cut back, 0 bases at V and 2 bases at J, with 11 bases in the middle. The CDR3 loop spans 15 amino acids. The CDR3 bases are TGTGCCAGCAGCTTGGAGGCCACAGGAAACTATGGCTACACCTTC. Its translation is CASSLEATGNYGYTF. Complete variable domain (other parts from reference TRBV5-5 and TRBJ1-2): DAGVTQSPTHLIKTRGQQVTLRCSPISGHKSVSWYQQVLGQGPQFIFQYYEKEERGRGNFPDRFSARQFPNYSSELNVNALLLGDSALYLCASSLEATGNYGYTFGSGTRLTVV.

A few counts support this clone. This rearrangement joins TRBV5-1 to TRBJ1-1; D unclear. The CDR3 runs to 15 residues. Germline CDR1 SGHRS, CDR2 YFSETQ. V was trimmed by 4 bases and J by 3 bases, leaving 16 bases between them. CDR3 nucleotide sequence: TGCGCCAGCAGCCGGAGGGAATATGGGGACACTGAAGCTTTCTTT. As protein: CASSRREYGDTEAFF. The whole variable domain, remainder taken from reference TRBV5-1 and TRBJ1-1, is KAGVTQTPRYLIKTRGQQVTLSCSPISGHRSVSWYQQTPGQGLQFLFEYFSETQRNKGNFPGRFSGRQFSNSRSEMNVSTLELGDSALYLCASSRREYGDTEAFFGQGTRLTVV.

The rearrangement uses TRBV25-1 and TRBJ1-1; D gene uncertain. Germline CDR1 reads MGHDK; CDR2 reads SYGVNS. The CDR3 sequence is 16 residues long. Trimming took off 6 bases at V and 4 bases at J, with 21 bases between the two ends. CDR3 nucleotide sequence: TGTGCCAGCAGGCAGACCGGGAGTGGTTCGGGCACTGAAGCTTTCTTT. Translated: CASRQTGSGSGTEAFF.

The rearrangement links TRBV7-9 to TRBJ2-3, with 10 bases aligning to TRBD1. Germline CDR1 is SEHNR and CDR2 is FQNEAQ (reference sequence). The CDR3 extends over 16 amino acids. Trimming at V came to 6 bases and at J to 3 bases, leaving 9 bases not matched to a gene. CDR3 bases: TGTGCCAGCAGTATTCCCGGGACAGGGGTTACAGATACGCAGTATTTT. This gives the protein CASSIPGTGVTDTQYF.

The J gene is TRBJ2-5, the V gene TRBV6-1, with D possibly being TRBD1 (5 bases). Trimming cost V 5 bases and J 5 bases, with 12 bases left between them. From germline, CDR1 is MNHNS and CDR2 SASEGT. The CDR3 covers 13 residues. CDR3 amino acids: CASSPIGVETQYF. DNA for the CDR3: TGTGCCAGCAGTCCAATAGGGGTGGAGACCCAGTACTTC.

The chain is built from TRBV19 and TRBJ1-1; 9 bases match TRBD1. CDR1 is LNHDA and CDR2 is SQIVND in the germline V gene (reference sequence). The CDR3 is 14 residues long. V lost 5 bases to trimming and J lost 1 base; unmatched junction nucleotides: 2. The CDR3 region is CASSWDRENTEAFF. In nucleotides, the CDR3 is TGTGCCAGTAGTTGGGACAGGGAGAACACTGAAGCTTTCTTT.